The entry that follows covers one TCR beta chain sequence. What it recognizes is unknown. The same CDR3 also results from other DNA sequences found in this sample. This sample is part of a study of cytomegalovirus exposure and HLA in healthy donors. Germline-derived CDR1 and CDR2 are SQVTM and ANQGSEA. This CDR3 comprises 11 residues. Trimming took off 2 bases at V and 4 bases at J, with 3 bases between the two ends. PCR involved 60 Vbeta and 13 Jbeta primers. The assay was immunoSEQ multiplex PCR, and TCRdb's table has in-frame clones only and misses some. The profile covers around 140,000 clones, with almost 85% appearing a single time and 1.4% taken by the ten largest. Study-wide findings and caveats: According to reports, the classifier identified cytomegalovirus status with high specificity and sensitivity. In a later analysis, a missense DCLRE1C variant was linked to TCR beta V- and J-gene trimming. In terms of immune exposure information, only CMV serostatus was available.

As for the donors, each was a healthy bone marrow donor. The receptor's source is a man aged 30 to 45 in good health and CMV-seropositive. The V gene is TRBV29-1, the J gene TRBJ2-1, with unresolved D. The sequenced sample consisted of PBMCs. The CDR3 DNA sequence: TGCAGCGTTGAACTGTACAATGAGCAGTTCTTC. Amino acids: CSVELYNEQFF.